The entry below describes one TCR beta chain. This clonotype was counted many times. No cognate antigen has been identified for it. No much larger clonotype is one base removed from it; base qualities were not supplied. The library relied on multiplex PCR. Reads for this sample came from an Illumina HiSeq 4000. TCR beta libraries were built with iRepertoire HTBI primers and Arm-PCR amplification of CDR3 regions. Gel purification was performed on PCR products prior to sequencing. The source study handled its data this way. Gene usage analysis of CDR3 amino acid clonotypes relied on the approximately 62 TRBV and over 13 TRBJ segments identified across samples. Filtered high-quality paired reads were merged into contigs using COPE and FqMerger. BLAST was used to align contigs to IMGT TRBV, TRBD and TRBJ reference genes, with CDR3 defined following IMGT. Clonotypes above 0.1% frequency were classified as highly expanded clones. Shannon entropy served as the measure of repertoire diversity, while the Gini coefficient captured V-J evenness. A clonotype found in more than one individual was treated as public. TCRdb reprocessing: public reads trimmed at Q25 with fastp, clones called with MiXCR, in-frame beta chains kept. A single entry per CDR3 protein holds the most common genes and DNA from its merged rows. TCRdb, rather than the study authors, made the V and J calls. The sample data list 320,000 or so distinct CDR3 sequences, and 15% to 20% of these were observed just once. The ten largest clones add up to more than 35% of the sample.

Reading the label with the study, this specimen's time point is: newly diagnosed GD, antithyroid drugs for less than 3 months. RNA was extracted from PBMCs in TRIzol for both TCR sequencing and RNA sequencing. The diagnosis of Graves' disease followed American Thyroid Association guidelines. Patients were recruited from an endocrinology department in Xi'an, China. From each patient, approximately 10 milliliters of peripheral blood was collected into an EDTA anticoagulant tube. PBMCs were isolated by Ficoll Paque Plus density gradient separation without further T cell sorting. RNA quality was checked with an Agilent 2100 Bioanalyzer and agarose gel, and concentration with a NanoDrop 2000. The entry originates in a study of regulatory T cells in long-lasting Graves disease (dated by TCRdb to the early 2020s). About the study as a whole: Newly diagnosed Graves' disease patients had taken antithyroid drugs for less than 3 months. The study was conducted in China and was registered as a clinical trial. TCR sequencing covered roughly 13 persistent and 20 or so newly diagnosed Graves' disease patients, around 33 samples in total. This study used TCR sequencing and RNA sequencing of peripheral blood to compare persistent Graves' disease patients against newly diagnosed Graves' disease patients.

Findings and caveats that apply to the study as a whole: Preferential use of TRBV28, TRBJ1-2 and TRBJ2-5 was observed in persistent disease, whereas TRBV20-1 and TRBJ2-1 were favored in newly diagnosed disease. More public clonotypes were shared among persistent patients (more than 2,500) than among newly diagnosed patients (under 1,000). Only the TCR beta chain was sequenced and analyzed. Persistent Graves' disease patients showed lower TCR Shannon entropy and fewer highly expanded clones than newly diagnosed patients, suggesting clonal expansion. As a limitation, the authors acknowledged that the small sample size may reduce accuracy. The study examined only peripheral blood because the primary lesion, thyroid tissue, could not be accessed.

CDR1 SGHRS and CDR2 YFSETQ are derived from the germline V gene. The CDR3 runs 14 residues from the cysteine to the phenylalanine. Solely the CDR3 DNA is kept, with 42 bases framed from the first base. V lost 4 bases and J lost 4 bases; the stretch between them is 12 bases long. This sequence uses TRBV5-1 and TRBJ2-1, with a weak D call of TRBD1 (6 bases match). This receptor was identified in a female donor with Graves disease. The input for sequencing was peripheral blood mononuclear cells (PBMCs), taken at new diagnosis, from a patient treated with antithyroid drugs. The sequenced DNA is TGCGCCAGCAGCGCCGGACAGAGTTACAATGAGCAGTTCTTC. Translated, it reads CASSAGQSYNEQFF.